This T cell receptor beta chain was captured in a study of T cells in Graves' hyperthyroidism and ophthalmopathy. Whole-study results and caveats: A model of 13 V-J features distinguished ophthalmopathy from stable hyperthyroidism.

The source of the PBMCs was 10 ml of fresh peripheral blood. This clonotype was seen only a few times. What it binds is unknown. Regions amplified from RNA transcripts were the TCR beta CDR3 regions. An initial round of RT-PCR targeting the TCR CDR3 relied on the HTBI primer set. TCRdb reanalysed the multiplex PCR reads using MiXCR and keeps one entry per CDR3 protein. The sample has some 180,000 distinct CDR3 sequences, less than 20% seen once; the top ten hold around 52%. The CDR3 contains 15 residues. CDR1 is MNHNS, CDR2 SASEGT, per germline. The V gene end was trimmed by 4 bases and the J gene end by 9 bases; junction bases not matched to a gene: 6.

The rearrangement joins TRBV6-1 to TRBJ2-1, with TRBD2 identical over 13 bases. The sample was blood. The receptor was isolated from a woman aged 45-59 years with Graves' hyperthyroidism. The CDR3 DNA follows: TGTGCCAGCAGTGGGCGACTAGCGGGAGGAGGTGAGCAGTTCTTC. It encodes CASSGRLAGGGEQFF.